This T cell receptor (beta chain) came from a study of blood T cell repertoires in COVID-19. Overall study: PBMCs, B-cell-depleted T cells, or T cells were the source of the cDNA or gDNA that made up the material.

Germline assignment: CDR1 SEHNR and CDR2 FQNEAQ (reference sequence). The CDR3 runs to 13 residues. Trimming took 4 bases from V and 6 from J; bases not matched to a gene: 3. Repertoires were generated with immunoSEQ multiplex PCR, while TCRdb's copy carries only in-frame clones and drops some. The sample gives some 300,000 clones, approximately 86% of which show up once; around 14% is in the top ten. During active infection, Seattle patients enrolled and were then monitored through disease. Material for sequencing was peripheral blood. The sequence was obtained from a woman in her sixties or seventies with COVID-19, enrolled during active disease. This chain connects TRBV7-9 to TRBJ1-2, with 9 nucleotides matching TRBD1. The DNA of the CDR3 is TGTGCCAGCAGCTCCCGGGACAGGGATGGCTACACCTTC. Translating gives CASSSRDRDGYTF. The full variable domain, in which reference TRBV7-9 and TRBJ1-2 provide the parts outside the CDR3, is DTGVSQNPRHKITKRGQNVTFRCDPISEHNRLYWYRQTLGQGPEFLTYFQNEAQLEKSRLLSDRFSAERPKGSFSTLEIQRTEQGDSAMYLCASSSRDRDGYTFGSGTRLTVV.